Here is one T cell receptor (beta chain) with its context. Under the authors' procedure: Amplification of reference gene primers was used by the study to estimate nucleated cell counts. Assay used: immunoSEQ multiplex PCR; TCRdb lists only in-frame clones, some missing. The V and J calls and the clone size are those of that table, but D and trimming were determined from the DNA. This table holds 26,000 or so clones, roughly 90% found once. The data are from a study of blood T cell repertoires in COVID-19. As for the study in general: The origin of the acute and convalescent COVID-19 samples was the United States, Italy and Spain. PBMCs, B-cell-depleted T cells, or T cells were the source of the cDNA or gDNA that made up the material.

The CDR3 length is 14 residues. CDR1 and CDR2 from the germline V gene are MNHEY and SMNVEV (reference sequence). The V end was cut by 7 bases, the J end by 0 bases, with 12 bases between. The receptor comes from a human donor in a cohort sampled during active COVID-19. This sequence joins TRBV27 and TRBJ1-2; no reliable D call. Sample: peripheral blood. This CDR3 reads CASKLGSTNYGYTF. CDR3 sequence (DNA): TGTGCCAGCAAGCTGGGCTCGACTAACTATGGCTACACCTTC.